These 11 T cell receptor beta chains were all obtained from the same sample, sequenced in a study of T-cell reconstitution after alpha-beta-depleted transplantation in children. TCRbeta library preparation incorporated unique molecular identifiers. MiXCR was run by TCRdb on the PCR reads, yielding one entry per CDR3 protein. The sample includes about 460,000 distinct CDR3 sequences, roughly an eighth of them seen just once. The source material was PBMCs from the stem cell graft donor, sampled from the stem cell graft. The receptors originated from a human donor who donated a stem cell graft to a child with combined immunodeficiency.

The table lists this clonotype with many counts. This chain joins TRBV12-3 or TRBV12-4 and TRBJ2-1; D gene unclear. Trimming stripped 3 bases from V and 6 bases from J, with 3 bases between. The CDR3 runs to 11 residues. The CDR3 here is CASSFSNEQFF. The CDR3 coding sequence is TGTGCCAGCAGTTTCAGCAATGAGCAGTTCTTC.

The DNA of the CDR3 is TGCGCCAGCATGAAGACCCCGTCAGGGCACGAGCAGTACTTC. It yields the protein CASMKTPSGHEQYF. The V call is TRBV5-1, the J call TRBJ2-7; tentative D call: TRBD1 (5 bases). Trimming cost V 6 bases and J 5 bases, with 18 bases left between them. The germline gives CDR1 SGHRS, CDR2 YFSETQ. This CDR3 has 14 residues.

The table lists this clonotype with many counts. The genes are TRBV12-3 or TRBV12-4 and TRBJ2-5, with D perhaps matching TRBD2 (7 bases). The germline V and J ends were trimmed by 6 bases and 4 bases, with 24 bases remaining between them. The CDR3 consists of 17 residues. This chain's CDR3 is CASSPTGGLAEGETQYF. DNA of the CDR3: TGTGCCAGCAGCCCGACTGGGGGGCTAGCGGAGGGAGAGACCCAGTACTTC.

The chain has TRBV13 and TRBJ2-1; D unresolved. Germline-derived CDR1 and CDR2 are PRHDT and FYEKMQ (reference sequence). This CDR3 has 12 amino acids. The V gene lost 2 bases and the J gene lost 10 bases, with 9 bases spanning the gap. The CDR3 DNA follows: TGTGCCAGCAGCTTACGGGTTCCGGAGCAGTTCTTC. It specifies CASSLRVPEQFF.

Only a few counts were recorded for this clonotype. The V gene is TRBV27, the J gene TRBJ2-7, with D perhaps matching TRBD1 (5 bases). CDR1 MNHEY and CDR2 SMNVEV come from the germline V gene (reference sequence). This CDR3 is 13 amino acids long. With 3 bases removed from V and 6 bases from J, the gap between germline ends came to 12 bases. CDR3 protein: CASSFGPRGEQYF. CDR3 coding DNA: TGTGCCAGCAGTTTCGGGCCTAGGGGCGAGCAGTACTTC.

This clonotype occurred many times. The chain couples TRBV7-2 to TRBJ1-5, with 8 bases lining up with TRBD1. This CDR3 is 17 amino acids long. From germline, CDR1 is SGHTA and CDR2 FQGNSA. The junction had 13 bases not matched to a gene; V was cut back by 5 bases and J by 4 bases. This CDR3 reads CASSRRTGSQRNQPQHF. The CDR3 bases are TGTGCCAGCAGCCGGAGGACAGGGAGCCAAAGAAATCAGCCCCAGCATTTT.

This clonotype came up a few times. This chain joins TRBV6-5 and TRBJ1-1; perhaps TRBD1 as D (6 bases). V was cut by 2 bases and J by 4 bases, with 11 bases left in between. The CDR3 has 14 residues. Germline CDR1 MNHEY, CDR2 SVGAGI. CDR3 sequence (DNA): TGTGCCAGCAGTTACACCAGGGGAGGCACTGAAGCTTTCTTT. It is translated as CASSYTRGGTEAFF.

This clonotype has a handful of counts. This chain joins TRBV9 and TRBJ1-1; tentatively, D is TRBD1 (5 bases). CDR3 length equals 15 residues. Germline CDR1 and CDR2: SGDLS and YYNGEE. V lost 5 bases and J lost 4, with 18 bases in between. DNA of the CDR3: TGTGCCAGCAGTGCCCTTAGGGCCGGGGCCACTGAAGCTTTCTTT. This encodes CASSALRAGATEAFF.

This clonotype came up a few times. DNA of the CDR3: TGCGCCAGCAGCCAAGATCTCGTCCCCCCGCGGGAGACCCAGTACTTC. Its translation: CASSQDLVPPRETQYF. The V and J genes are TRBV4-3 and TRBJ2-5; D gene ambiguous. Deletions cut 0 bases from V and 5 bases from J, with 16 bases between. CDR1 LGHNA and CDR2 YSLEER come from the germline V gene. The CDR3 extends over 16 amino acids.

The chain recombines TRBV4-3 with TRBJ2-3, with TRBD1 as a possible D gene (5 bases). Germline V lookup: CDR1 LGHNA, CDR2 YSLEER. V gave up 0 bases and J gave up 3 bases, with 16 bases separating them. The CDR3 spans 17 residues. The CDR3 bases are TGCGCCAGCAGCCAAGATCCCGGTACAGGTGGTACAGATACGCAGTATTTT. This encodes CASSQDPGTGGTDTQYF.

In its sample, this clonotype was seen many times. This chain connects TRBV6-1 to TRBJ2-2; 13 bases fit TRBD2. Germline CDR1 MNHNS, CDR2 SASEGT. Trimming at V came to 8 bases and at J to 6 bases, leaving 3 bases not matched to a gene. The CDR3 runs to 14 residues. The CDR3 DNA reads TGTGCCAGCGGACTAGCGGGAGTGGCCGGGGAGCTGTTTTTT. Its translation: CASGLAGVAGELFF.